This T cell receptor (beta chain) was sequenced in a study of T cell changes during pregnancy in multiple sclerosis. Data came from immunoSEQ multiplex PCR; TCRdb stores just in-frame clones and leaves some out. The table records 56,000 or so clones, 85% to 95% of them present only once. Trimming removed 1 base from V and 2 bases from J; junction bases left unmatched: 2. This CDR3 spans 14 amino acids. Germline CDR1 and CDR2: SEHNR and FQNEAQ (reference sequence). Sequencing was performed on CD4+ T cells from peripheral blood mononuclear cells, taken in the third trimester of pregnancy. The chain uses TRBV7-9 and TRBJ2-7, with 7 nucleotides matching TRBD2. The TCR comes from a female donor with multiple sclerosis, enrolled in a pregnancy study. This CDR3 is CASSLGGGPYEQYF. The CDR3, as DNA: TGTGCCAGCAGCTTAGGGGGGGGTCCCTACGAGCAGTACTTC.